This is a list of T cell receptor beta chains from one sample in a study of CD8 T cells in Susac syndrome. TCRdb re-analysed the immunoSEQ multiplex PCR reads in MiXCR, keeping a single row per CDR3 protein. The profile shows under 95,000 distinct CDR3 sequences, roughly 94% of them singletons. Sequencing was performed on CD4+ T cells from PBMCs. Receptors were obtained from a human donor with Susac syndrome. CDR3s include the opening cysteine and the closing phenylalanine or tryptophan.

cdr3_aa j_call v_call
CASSPPGLAGAFEETQYF TRBJ2-5 TRBV5-1
CSVATVDIQYF TRBJ2-4 TRBV29-1
CASQDQLKGEQFF TRBJ2-1 TRBV2
CASSPFGGQGRTEAFF TRBJ1-1 TRBV12-3/TRBV12-4
CSASFQGGGTDTQYF TRBJ2-3 TRBV20-1
CASSQGAVGAGGQIEQYF TRBJ2-7 TRBV4-1
CASSYRGNSGYTF TRBJ1-2 TRBV5-4
CASSLEATDSPLHF TRBJ1-6 TRBV5-1
CASRTGQGGNQPQHF TRBJ1-5 TRBV19
CASSYSGTVPAYEQYF TRBJ2-7 TRBV6-5
CASSQDPPGLGATDTQYF TRBJ2-3 TRBV3-1
CASSQESGTRGYGYTF TRBJ1-2 TRBV4-1
CSADPGLLYNEQFF TRBJ2-1 TRBV20-1
CSVEYHPGGVQFF TRBJ2-1 TRBV29-1
CASSRTDNEQFF TRBJ2-1 TRBV7-9
CASSISTGTAAYEQYF TRBJ2-7 TRBV5-1
CASSQSTGAVYEQYF TRBJ2-7 TRBV4-2
CASSRGAGHHGQPQHF TRBJ1-5 TRBV6-2/TRBV6-3
CASSLLTFSYNEQFF TRBJ2-1 TRBV28
CASSQDSTRGGTDTQYF TRBJ2-3 TRBV4-2
CASSPPGDQPQHF TRBJ1-5 TRBV18
CASSQEVDTEAFF TRBJ1-1 TRBV3-1
CASSLKGMGGSTETQYF TRBJ2-5 TRBV5-4
CASSIGQGAVTEAFF TRBJ1-1 TRBV19
CASSLASGTNGYTF TRBJ1-2 TRBV11-2
CASSVAGSGVQETQYF TRBJ2-5 TRBV9
CASSPVGGSDTQYF TRBJ2-3 TRBV11-3
CAWSEWGQGKLYNEQFF TRBJ2-1 TRBV30
CASTDRGEAFF TRBJ1-1 TRBV7-9
CSAFDVNTYEQYF TRBJ2-7 TRBV20-1
CASSQDGTRGGETQYF TRBJ2-5 TRBV4-3
CAWSAGRRIFTDTQYF TRBJ2-3 TRBV30
CSATRVGRYEQYF TRBJ2-7 TRBV20-1
CAWRLDTQYF TRBJ2-3 TRBV30
CASSQVDLAGNEQFF TRBJ2-1 TRBV3-1
CSVVKGGETQYF TRBJ2-5 TRBV29-1
CASSLQASGGNIQYF TRBJ2-4 TRBV28
CASSPGNTQYF TRBJ2-3 TRBV12-3/TRBV12-4
CASSPSGVVKNIQYF TRBJ2-4 TRBV4-2
CASSWDRSYEQYF TRBJ2-7 TRBV27
CSVGQGQETQYF TRBJ2-5 TRBV29-1
CASSERGGNEQFF TRBJ2-1 TRBV6-5
CASSQDWGRPGGYGYTF TRBJ1-2 TRBV4-3
CASRNRGPAFEQYF TRBJ2-7 TRBV28